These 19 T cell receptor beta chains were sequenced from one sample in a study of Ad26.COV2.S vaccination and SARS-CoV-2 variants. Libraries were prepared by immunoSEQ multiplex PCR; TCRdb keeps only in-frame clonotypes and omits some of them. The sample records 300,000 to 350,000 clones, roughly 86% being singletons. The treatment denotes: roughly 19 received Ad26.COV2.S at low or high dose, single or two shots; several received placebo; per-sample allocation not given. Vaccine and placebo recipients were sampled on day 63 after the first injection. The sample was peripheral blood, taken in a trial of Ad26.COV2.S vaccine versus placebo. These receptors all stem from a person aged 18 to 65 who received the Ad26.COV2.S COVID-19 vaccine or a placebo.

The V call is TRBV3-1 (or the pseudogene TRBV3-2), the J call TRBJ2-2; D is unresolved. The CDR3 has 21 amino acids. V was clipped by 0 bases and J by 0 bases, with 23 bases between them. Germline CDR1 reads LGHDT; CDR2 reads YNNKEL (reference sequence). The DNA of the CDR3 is TGTGCCAGCAGCCAAGATTCGGTTCGTGGCGGACCCTACACGAACACCGGGGAGCTGTTTTTT. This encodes CASSQDSVRGGPYTNTGELFF.

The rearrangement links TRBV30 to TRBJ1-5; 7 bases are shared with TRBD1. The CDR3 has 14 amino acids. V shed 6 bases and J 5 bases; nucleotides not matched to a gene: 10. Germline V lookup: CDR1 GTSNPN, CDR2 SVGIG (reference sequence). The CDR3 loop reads CACMTGRGDQPQHF. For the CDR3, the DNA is TGTGCCTGCATGACAGGGCGGGGGGATCAGCCCCAGCATTTT. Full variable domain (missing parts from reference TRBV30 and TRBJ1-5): SQTIHQWPATLVQPVGSPLSLECTVEGTSNPNLYWYRQAAGRGLQLLFYSVGIGQISSEVPQNLSASRPQDRQFILSSKKLLLSDSGFYLCACMTGRGDQPQHFGDGTRLSIL.

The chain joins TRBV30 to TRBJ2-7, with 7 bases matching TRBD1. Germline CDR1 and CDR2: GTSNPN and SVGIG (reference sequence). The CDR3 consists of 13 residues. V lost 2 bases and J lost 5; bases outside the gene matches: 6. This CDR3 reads CAWSPGTVHEQYF. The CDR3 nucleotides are TGTGCCTGGAGTCCGGGGACAGTCCACGAGCAGTACTTC.

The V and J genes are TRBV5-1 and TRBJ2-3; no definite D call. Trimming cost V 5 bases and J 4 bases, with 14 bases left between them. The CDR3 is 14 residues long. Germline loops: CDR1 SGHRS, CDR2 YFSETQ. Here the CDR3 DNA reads TGCGCCAGCAGATTTTCAGGAATCCCAGATACGCAGTATTTT. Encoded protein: CASRFSGIPDTQYF.

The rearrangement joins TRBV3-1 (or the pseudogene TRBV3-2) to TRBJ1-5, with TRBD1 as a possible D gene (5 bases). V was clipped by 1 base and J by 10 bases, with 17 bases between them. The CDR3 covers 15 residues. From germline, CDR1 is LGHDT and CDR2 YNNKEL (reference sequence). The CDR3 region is CASSQGFGWGNPQHF. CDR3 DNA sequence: TGTGCCAGCAGCCAAGGATTTGGGTGGGGGAATCCCCAGCATTTT.

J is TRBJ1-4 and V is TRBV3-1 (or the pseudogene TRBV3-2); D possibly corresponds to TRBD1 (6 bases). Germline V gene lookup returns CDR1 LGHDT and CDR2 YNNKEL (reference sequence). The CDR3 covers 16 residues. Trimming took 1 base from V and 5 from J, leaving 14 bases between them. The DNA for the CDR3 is TGTGCCAGCAGCCAAGGGCTGGGGGGGCAAAATGAAAAACTGTTTTTT. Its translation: CASSQGLGGQNEKLFF.

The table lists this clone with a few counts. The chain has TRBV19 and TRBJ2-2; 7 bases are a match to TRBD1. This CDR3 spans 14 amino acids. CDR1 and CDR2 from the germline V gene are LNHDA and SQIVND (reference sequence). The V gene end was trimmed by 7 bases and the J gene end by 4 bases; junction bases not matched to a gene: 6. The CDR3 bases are TGTGCCAGTACGGAAGGGGGCGCCACCGGGGAGCTGTTTTTT. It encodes CASTEGGATGELFF.

The CDR3 DNA reads as TGTGCCAGCAGTTTACGGGACGGGTGGTCACCCCTCCACTTT. Translated: CASSLRDGWSPLHF. The V and J genes are TRBV27 and TRBJ1-6; the D gene is possibly TRBD1 (5 bases). The V end lost 2 bases, the J end lost 10 bases, and 12 bases lay between the germline ends. The CDR3 sequence is 14 residues long. Germline-derived CDR1 and CDR2 are MNHEY and SMNVEV (reference sequence).

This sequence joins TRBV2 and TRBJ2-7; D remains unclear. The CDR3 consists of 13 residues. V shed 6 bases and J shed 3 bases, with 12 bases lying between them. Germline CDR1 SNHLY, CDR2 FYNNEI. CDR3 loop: CASRETTLYEQYF. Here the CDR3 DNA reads TGTGCCAGCAGGGAGACGACTCTCTACGAGCAGTACTTC.

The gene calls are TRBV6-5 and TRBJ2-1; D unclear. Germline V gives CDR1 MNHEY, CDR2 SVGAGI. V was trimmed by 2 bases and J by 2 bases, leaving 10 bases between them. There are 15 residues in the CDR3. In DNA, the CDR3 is TGTGCCAGCAGTTACACGGGTGGGGCCTACAATGAGCAGTTCTTC. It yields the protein CASSYTGGAYNEQFF.

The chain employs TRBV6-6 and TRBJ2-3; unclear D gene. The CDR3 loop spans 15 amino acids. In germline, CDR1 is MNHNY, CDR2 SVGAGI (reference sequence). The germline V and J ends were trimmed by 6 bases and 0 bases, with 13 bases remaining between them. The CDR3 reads CASSPTDGSTDTQYF. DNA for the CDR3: TGTGCCAGCAGCCCTACCGATGGGAGCACAGATACGCAGTATTTT.

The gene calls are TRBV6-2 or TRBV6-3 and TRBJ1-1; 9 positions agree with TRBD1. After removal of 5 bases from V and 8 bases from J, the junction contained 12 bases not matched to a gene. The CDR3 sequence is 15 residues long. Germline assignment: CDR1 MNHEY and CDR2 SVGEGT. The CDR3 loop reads CASSRTGVIMGEAFF. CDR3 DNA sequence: TGTGCCAGCAGTCGGACAGGGGTCATCATGGGAGAAGCTTTCTTT.

The chain's CDR3 is CASSLGELSTEAFF. In nucleotides, the CDR3 is TGTGCCAGCAGTTTGGGGGAGCTGAGCACTGAAGCTTTCTTT. The chain employs TRBV6-5 and TRBJ1-1, with a possible D match to TRBD1 (5 bases). CDR1 MNHEY and CDR2 SVGAGI come from the germline V gene. The CDR3 is 14 amino acids. V was pared by 4 bases and J by 4 bases, with 13 bases between.

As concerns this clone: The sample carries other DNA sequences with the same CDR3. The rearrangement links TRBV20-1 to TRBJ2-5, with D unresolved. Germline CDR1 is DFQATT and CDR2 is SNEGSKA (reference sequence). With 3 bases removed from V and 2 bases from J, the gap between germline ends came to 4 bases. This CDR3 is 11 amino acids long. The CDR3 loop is CSASGQETQYF. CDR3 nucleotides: TGCAGTGCTAGTGGGCAAGAGACCCAGTACTTC.

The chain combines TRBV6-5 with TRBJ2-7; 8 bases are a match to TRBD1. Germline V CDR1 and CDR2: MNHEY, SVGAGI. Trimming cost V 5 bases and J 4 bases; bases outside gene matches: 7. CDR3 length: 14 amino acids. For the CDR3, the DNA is TGTGCCAGCAGTCCTCCGGGACAGGAGTACGAGCAGTACTTC. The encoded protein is CASSPPGQEYEQYF.

This CDR3 is CASSLGYGTDTQYF. In DNA, the CDR3 is TGTGCCAGCAGCCTGGGCTATGGCACAGATACGCAGTATTTT. The gene calls are TRBV3-1 (or the pseudogene TRBV3-2) and TRBJ2-3; D remains unclear. The CDR3 is 14 residues long. Germline V gene lookup returns CDR1 LGHDT and CDR2 YNNKEL (reference sequence). Trimming stripped 4 bases from V and 1 base from J, with 9 bases between.

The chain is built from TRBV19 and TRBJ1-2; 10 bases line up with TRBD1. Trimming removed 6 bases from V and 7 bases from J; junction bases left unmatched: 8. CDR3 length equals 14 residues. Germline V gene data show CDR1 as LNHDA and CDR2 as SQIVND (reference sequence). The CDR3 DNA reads TGTGCCAGTAGCATCGGACAGGGGGAGAGTGGCTACACCTTC. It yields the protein CASSIGQGESGYTF.

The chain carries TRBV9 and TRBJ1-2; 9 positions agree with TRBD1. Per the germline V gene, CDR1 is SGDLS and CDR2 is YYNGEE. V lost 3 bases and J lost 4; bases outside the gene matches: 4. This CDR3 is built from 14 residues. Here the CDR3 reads CASSADRGGYGYTF. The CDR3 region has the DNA TGTGCCAGCAGCGCGGACAGGGGAGGCTATGGCTACACCTTC.

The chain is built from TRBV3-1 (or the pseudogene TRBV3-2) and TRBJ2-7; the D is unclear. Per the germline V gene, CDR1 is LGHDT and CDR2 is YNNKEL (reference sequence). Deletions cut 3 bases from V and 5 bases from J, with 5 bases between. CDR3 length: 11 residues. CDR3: CASSQYHEQYF. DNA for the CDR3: TGTGCCAGCAGCCAGTACCACGAGCAGTACTTC.